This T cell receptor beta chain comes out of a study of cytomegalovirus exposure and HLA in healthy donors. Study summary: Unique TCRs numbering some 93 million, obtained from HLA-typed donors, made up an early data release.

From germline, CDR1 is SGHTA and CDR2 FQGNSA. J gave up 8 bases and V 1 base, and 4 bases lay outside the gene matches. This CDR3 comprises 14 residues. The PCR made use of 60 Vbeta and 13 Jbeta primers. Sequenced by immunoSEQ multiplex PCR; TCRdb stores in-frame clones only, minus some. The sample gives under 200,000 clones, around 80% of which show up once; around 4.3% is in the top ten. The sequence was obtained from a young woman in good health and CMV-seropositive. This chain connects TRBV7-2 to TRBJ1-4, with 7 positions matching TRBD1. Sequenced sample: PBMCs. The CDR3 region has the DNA TGTGCCAGCAGCTTAGGGCCAGGGGGAGAAAAACTGTTTTTT. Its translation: CASSLGPGGEKLFF.